The 25 T cell receptor beta chains in this list originate from one sample, sequenced in a study of T-cell memory formation after mild COVID-19. TCRdb called the 5' RACE reads again in MiXCR, with one record for every CDR3 protein. The data contain around 140,000 distinct CDR3 sequences, around 21% of them singletons. The source material was PBMCs or a T cell subset sorted from them (not recorded which). The origin of the receptors is an adult woman who had mild COVID-19 (a few samples of this study predate the infection). Cell type and time point are not known.

The rearrangement uses TRBV6-5 and TRBJ2-1; 8 bases are a match to TRBD2. The germline V gene has CDR1 MNHEY and CDR2 SVGAGI. Trimming cost V 2 bases and J 0 bases; bases outside gene matches: 3. There are 16 residues in the CDR3. The CDR3 sequence: CASSYVAGSSYNEQFF. Written as DNA, the CDR3 is TGTGCCAGCAGTTACGTAGCGGGGAGCTCCTACAATGAGCAGTTCTTC.

V is TRBV12-3 or TRBV12-4 and J is TRBJ1-5, with D possibly matching TRBD1 (6 bases). This CDR3 spans 18 amino acids. The germline V and J ends were trimmed by 2 bases and 2 bases, with 19 bases remaining between them. CDR3 in amino acids: CASSLRSKQGIRNQPQHF. The CDR3 nucleotides are TGTGCCAGCAGTTTAAGGTCTAAACAGGGTATTCGCAATCAGCCCCAGCATTTT.

CDR3 sequence reads: CASSLLVVSGGQGGRGYQPQHF. In DNA, the CDR3 is TGCGCCAGCAGCTTGCTTGTAGTTTCTGGGGGACAGGGTGGGCGAGGTTATCAGCCCCAGCATTTT. This chain uses TRBV5-1 with TRBJ1-5; 9 bases agree with TRBD1. The length of the CDR3 is 22 residues. V lost 1 base, J lost 5 bases, and 25 bases stayed unmatched. Germline V gene lookup returns CDR1 SGHRS and CDR2 YFSETQ. The variable domain in full, completed from reference TRBV5-1 and TRBJ1-5, reads KAGVTQTPRYLIKTRGQQVTLSCSPISGHRSVSWYQQTPGQGLQFLFEYFSETQRNKGNFPGRFSGRQFSNSRSEMNVSTLELGDSALYLCASSLLVVSGGQGGRGYQPQHFGDGTRLSIL.

The chain has TRBV3-1 and TRBJ2-1; 12 bases line up with TRBD2. Germline CDR1 is LGHDT and CDR2 is YNNKEL (reference sequence). The V gene end was trimmed by 5 bases and the J gene end by 5 bases; junction bases not matched to a gene: 16. The length of the CDR3 is 19 residues. DNA for the CDR3: TGTGCCAGCAGCGCCACGGGACTAGCGGGCCCCCTTGCCCACAATGAGCAGTTCTTC. This encodes CASSATGLAGPLAHNEQFF.

The rearrangement links TRBV7-9 to TRBJ1-4; no clear D. CDR1 is SEHNR, CDR2 FQNEAQ, per germline (reference sequence). V was shortened by 4 bases and J by 4 bases, with 13 bases between the two germline ends. This CDR3 contains 15 residues. CDR3 loop: CASSYGEWGNEKLFF. For the CDR3, the DNA is TGTGCCAGCAGCTATGGAGAGTGGGGTAATGAAAAACTGTTTTTT.

The CDR3 sequence: CAQSGTIDGELFF. CDR3 nucleotide sequence: TGTGCCCAATCCGGGACAATTGACGGGGAGCTGTTTTTT. The J gene is TRBJ2-2, the V gene TRBV2; D may be TRBD1 (6 bases). Per germline, CDR1 SNHLY and CDR2 FYNNEI. V was cut by 11 bases and J by 7 bases, with 17 bases left in between. The CDR3 length is 13 residues.

This clonotype was counted between two and nine times. The chain recombines TRBV7-3 with TRBJ2-3; the match to TRBD2 covers 9 bases. This CDR3 region has 15 residues. The trim removed 5 bases at V and 0 bases at J, leaving 3 bases unmatched. In germline, CDR1 is SGHTA, CDR2 FQGTGA. This CDR3 reads CASSHSGRSTDTQYF. CDR3 coding DNA: TGTGCCAGCAGCCATAGCGGGAGAAGCACAGATACGCAGTATTTT.

The rearrangement links TRBV20-1 to TRBJ2-3; 8 bases line up with TRBD1. Germline CDR1 is DFQATT and CDR2 is SNEGSKA (reference sequence). J was trimmed by 1 base and V by 6 bases; bases with no gene match: 6. The CDR3 totals 14 residues. CDR3 nucleotides: TGCAGTGCCAAACAGACAGGGGGCACAGATACGCAGTATTTT. Translation: CSAKQTGGTDTQYF.

This clonotype was counted only a few times. The V gene is TRBV25-1, the J gene TRBJ2-6; D gene ambiguous. V was pared by 8 bases and J by 0 bases, with 17 bases between. Per the germline V gene, CDR1 is MGHDK and CDR2 is SYGVNS. CDR3 length equals 17 residues. For the CDR3, the DNA is TGTGCCAGCGCCGAACTTGGACCGGTCTCTGGGGCCAACGTCCTGACTTTC. Translating gives CASAELGPVSGANVLTF.

This clonotype has only a few counts. V usage is TRBV15 and J usage is TRBJ2-3; D gene uncertain. The V gene lost 0 bases and the J gene lost 7 bases, with 14 bases spanning the gap. The germline gives CDR1 LNHNV, CDR2 YYDKDF (reference sequence). CDR3 length: 15 amino acids. CDR3: CATSRDFRSLNTQYF. Written as DNA, the CDR3 is TGTGCCACCAGCAGAGATTTCCGGAGCTTGAATACGCAGTATTTT. Drawing the rest from reference TRBV15 and TRBJ2-3, the complete variable domain is DAMVIQNPRYQVTQFGKPVTLSCSQTLNHNVMYWYQQKSSQAPKLLFHYYDKDFNNEADTPDNFQSRRPNTSFCFLDIRSPGLGDTAMYLCATSRDFRSLNTQYFGPGTRLTVL.

This clonotype was observed a handful of times. The V and J genes are TRBV7-2 and TRBJ1-1, with D tentatively TRBD1 (6 bases). Germline assignment: CDR1 SGHTA and CDR2 FQGNSA. Trimming pared 4 bases from V and 7 bases from J, leaving 19 bases between. This CDR3 comprises 15 residues. The CDR3 loop reads CASSSEGRGTSEAFF. The CDR3 DNA is TGTGCCAGCAGCTCGGAGGGGAGGGGGACTAGTGAAGCTTTCTTT.

This clonotype was observed a few times. Written as DNA, the CDR3 is TGTGCCAGCAGTTTGGGGGAGGGCCCCTCCTACAATGAGCAGTTCTTC. Translated: CASSLGEGPSYNEQFF. The chain recombines TRBV27 with TRBJ2-1; 7 bases line up with TRBD2. The junction had 5 bases not matched to a gene; V was cut back by 3 bases and J by 0 bases. Germline CDR1 is MNHEY and CDR2 is SMNVEV (reference sequence). This CDR3 spans 16 amino acids.

This clonotype turned up a few times. The chain is built from TRBV24-1 and TRBJ2-5, with D possibly called TRBD1 or TRBD2 (5 bases each). The CDR3 is 12 amino acids. Trimming left V 6 bases short and J 5 bases short, with 9 bases between. Germline CDR1 KGHDR, CDR2 SFDVKD. The CDR3 loop reads CATSLWGETQYF. The CDR3, as DNA: TGTGCCACCAGTTTATGGGGGGAGACCCAGTACTTC.

In this sample, this clonotype turned up a few times. This chain connects TRBV7-7 to TRBJ2-1, with TRBD2 identical over 8 bases. The length of the CDR3 is 15 residues. Germline CDR1 is SSHAT and CDR2 is FNYEAQ (reference sequence). The CDR3 sequence is CASAAAGAVNNEQFF. CDR3 DNA: TGTGCTAGCGCCGCAGCGGGAGCTGTTAACAATGAGCAGTTCTTC.

This chain joins TRBV3-1 and TRBJ2-5; either TRBD1 or TRBD2 may fit D (5 bases each). The CDR3 is 15 amino acids. With 4 bases removed from V and 9 bases from J, the gap between germline ends came to 21 bases. The germline gives CDR1 LGHDT, CDR2 YNNKEL (reference sequence). CDR3 sequence (DNA): TGTGCCAGCAGCCCCGACAGATCCCTAAGAGGGGCCCAGTACTTC. Translated: CASSPDRSLRGAQYF.

This sequence joins TRBV25-1 and TRBJ2-7; D uncertain. The germline V and J ends were trimmed by 6 bases and 4 bases, with 10 bases remaining between them. CDR1 and CDR2 (germline): MGHDK, SYGVNS. The CDR3 extends over 12 amino acids. CDR3 protein: CASRPISYEQYF. In DNA form, the CDR3 reads TGTGCCAGCAGGCCCATATCATACGAGCAGTACTTC.

The chain's CDR3 is CASSLSPTSGGADTQYF. The CDR3 DNA follows: TGTGCCAGCAGCTTAAGCCCCACTAGCGGGGGGGCAGATACGCAGTATTTT. The chain has TRBV7-3 and TRBJ2-3; TRBD2 matches 13 bases. Trimming at V came to 1 base and at J to 4 bases, leaving 5 bases not matched to a gene. CDR1 and CDR2 (germline): SGHTA, FQGTGA. The CDR3 has 17 residues.

This clonotype was recorded a few times. V and J are TRBV9 and TRBJ2-5; D is perhaps TRBD2 (6 bases). Germline-derived CDR1 and CDR2 are SGDLS and YYNGEE. Trimming pared 0 bases from V and 6 bases from J, leaving 12 bases between. This CDR3 spans 14 amino acids. CDR3 sequence reads: CASSVGGEGKTQYF. CDR3 coding DNA: TGTGCCAGCAGCGTAGGGGGGGAAGGAAAGACCCAGTACTTC.

The chain recombines TRBV24-1 with TRBJ2-3; D remains ambiguous. Germline V gene lookup returns CDR1 KGHDR and CDR2 SFDVKD. Trimming pared 1 base from V and 2 bases from J, leaving 9 bases between. The CDR3 totals 15 residues. CDR3 in amino acids: CATSDLRQDTDTQYF. As DNA, the CDR3 is TGTGCCACCAGTGATTTACGGCAGGACACAGATACGCAGTATTTT.

This clonotype was counted between two and nine times. The chain employs TRBV7-9 and TRBJ1-6; tentatively, D is TRBD1 (5 bases). Germline lookup yields CDR1 SEHNR and CDR2 FQNEAQ (reference sequence). Trimming removed 5 bases from V and 0 bases from J, with 8 bases in between. This CDR3 has 15 residues. The CDR3 protein is CASSQGGSYNSPLHF. The CDR3 region has the DNA TGTGCCAGCAGCCAGGGTGGCTCCTATAATTCACCCCTCCACTTT. Full variable domain (rest looked up from reference TRBV7-9 and TRBJ1-6): DTGVSQNPRHKITKRGQNVTFRCDPISEHNRLYWYRQTLGQGPEFLTYFQNEAQLEKSRLLSDRFSAERPKGSFSTLEIQRTEQGDSAMYLCASSQGGSYNSPLHFGNGTRLTVT.

This clonotype was detected only a few times. The chain carries TRBV5-1 and TRBJ2-3, with a possible D match to TRBD1 (6 bases). This CDR3 comprises 14 residues. The V end lost 6 bases, the J end lost 1 base, and 12 bases lay between the germline ends. The germline V gene has CDR1 SGHRS and CDR2 YFSETQ. CDR3 nucleotide sequence: TGCGCCAGCATGAGGGGGACGGGCACAGATACGCAGTATTTT. Its translation is CASMRGTGTDTQYF.

This chain joins TRBV7-9 and TRBJ1-2; 7 bases map to TRBD1. Looked up from germline, CDR1 is SEHNR and CDR2 is FQNEAQ (reference sequence). The CDR3 is made up of 14 amino acids. The V segment lost 5 bases and the J segment 8 bases; nucleotides outside the gene matches: 11. CDR3 sequence reads: CASSPTRQGLGYTF. Written as DNA, the CDR3 is TGTGCCAGCAGCCCGACCCGACAGGGTTTAGGCTACACCTTC.

The J gene is TRBJ2-1, the V gene TRBV24-1, with 7 nucleotides matching TRBD2. The CDR3 has 17 residues. Per the germline V gene, CDR1 is KGHDR and CDR2 is SFDVKD. The trim removed 5 bases at V and 2 bases at J, leaving 11 bases unmatched. The CDR3 loop reads CATSGQDGRGPYNEQFF. CDR3 DNA sequence: TGTGCCACCAGTGGTCAGGATGGGAGGGGTCCCTACAATGAGCAGTTCTTC.

This clonotype came up a few times. The chain couples TRBV5-1 to TRBJ2-7; TRBD2 agrees at 9 bases. CDR1 is SGHRS, CDR2 YFSETQ, per germline. The junction had 2 bases not matched to a gene; V was cut back by 1 base and J by 0 bases. This CDR3 has 15 residues. DNA of the CDR3: TGCGCCAGCAGCTTGCCTAGCGGGACCTCCTACGAGCAGTACTTC. Amino acids: CASSLPSGTSYEQYF.

This clonotype showed up just a few times. The rearrangement uses TRBV6-8 and TRBJ2-2; the D is unclear. Trimming pared 11 bases from V and 3 bases from J, leaving 4 bases between. The V gene's germline CDR1 is MNHGY and CDR2 SAAAGT. The CDR3 is made up of 10 amino acids. CDR3 amino acids: CAPDTGELFF. As DNA, the CDR3 is TGTGCCCCGGACACCGGGGAGCTGTTTTTT.